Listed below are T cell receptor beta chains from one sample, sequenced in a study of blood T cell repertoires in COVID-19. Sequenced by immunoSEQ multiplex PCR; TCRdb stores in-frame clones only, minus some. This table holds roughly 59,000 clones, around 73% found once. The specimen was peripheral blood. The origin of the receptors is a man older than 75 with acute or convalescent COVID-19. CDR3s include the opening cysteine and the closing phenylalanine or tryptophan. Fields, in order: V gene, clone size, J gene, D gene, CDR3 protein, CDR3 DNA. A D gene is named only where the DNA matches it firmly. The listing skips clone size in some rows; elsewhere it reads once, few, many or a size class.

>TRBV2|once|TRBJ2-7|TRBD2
CASNRLAGALEQYF
TGTGCCAGCAATCGACTAGCGGGAGCCCTCGAGCAGTACTTC
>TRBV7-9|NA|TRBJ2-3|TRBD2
CASSLGAGVTDTQYF
TGTGCCAGCAGCTTAGGGGCGGGGGTTACAGATACGCAGTATTTT
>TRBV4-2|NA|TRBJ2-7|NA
CASSHEANSNYEQYF
TGTGCCAGCAGCCATGAGGCTAATTCCAACTACGAGCAGTACTTC
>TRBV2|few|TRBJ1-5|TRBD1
CASTWTGGSQPQHF
TGTGCCAGCACTTGGACAGGGGGTAGTCAGCCCCAGCATTTT
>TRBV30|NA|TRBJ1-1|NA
CAWRVQGRNTEAFF
TGTGCCTGGAGAGTACAGGGCAGGAACACTGAAGCTTTCTTT
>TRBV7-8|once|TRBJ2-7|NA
CASSKGASYEQYF
TGTGCCAGCAGCAAAGGGGCCAGTTATGAGCAGTACTTC
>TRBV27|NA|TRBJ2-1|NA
CASSSPQGSLGNEQFF
TGTGCCAGCAGTTCCCCCCAGGGTTCCCTTGGAAATGAGCAGTTCTTC
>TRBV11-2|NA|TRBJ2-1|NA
CASSLGQTSSYNEQFF
TGTGCCAGCAGCTTAGGGCAAACTAGTTCCTACAATGAGCAGTTCTTC
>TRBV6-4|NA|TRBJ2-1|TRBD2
CASSVSGSALNEQFF
TGTGCCAGCAGTGTTAGCGGGAGTGCGTTGAATGAGCAGTTCTTC
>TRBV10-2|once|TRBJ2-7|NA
CASSDQGSYEQYF
TGCGCCAGCAGTGACCAGGGTAGCTACGAGCAGTACTTC
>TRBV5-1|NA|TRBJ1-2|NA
CASRPQGGYGYTF
TGCGCCAGCAGACCTCAGGGTGGCTATGGCTACACCTTC
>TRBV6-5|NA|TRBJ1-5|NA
CASSPRGDQPQHF
TGTGCCAGCAGCCCCAGGGGTGATCAGCCCCAGCATTTT
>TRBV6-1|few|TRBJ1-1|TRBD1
CASSERLQGAFF
TGTGCCAGCAGTGAACGATTACAGGGGGCTTTCTTT
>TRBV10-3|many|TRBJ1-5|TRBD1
CAISEGGQGGNQPQHF
TGTGCCATCAGTGAGGGGGGACAGGGAGGTAATCAGCCCCAGCATTTT
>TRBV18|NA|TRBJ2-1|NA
CASSHSGPSYNEQFF
TGTGCCAGCTCACACAGCGGGCCGTCCTACAATGAGCAGTTCTTC
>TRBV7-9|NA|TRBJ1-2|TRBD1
CASSSVDRPSYSGYTF
TGTGCCAGCAGCTCGGTGGACAGGCCTTCCTATTCGGGCTACACCTTC
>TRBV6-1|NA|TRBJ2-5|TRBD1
CASSEQGARETQYF
TGTGCCAGCAGTGAACAGGGGGCGCGGGAGACCCAGTACTTC
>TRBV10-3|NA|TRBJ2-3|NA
CAISPAGTQYF
TGTGCCATCAGCCCAGCGGGTACGCAGTATTTT
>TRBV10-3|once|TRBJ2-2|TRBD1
CAISPLRDSPTGELFF
TGTGCCATCAGCCCTCTCCGGGACAGTCCGACCGGGGAGCTGTTTTTT
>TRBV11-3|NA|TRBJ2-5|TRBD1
CASSPGTGTRETQYF
TGTGCCAGCAGCCCCGGGACAGGAACTAGAGAGACCCAGTACTTC
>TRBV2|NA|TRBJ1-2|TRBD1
CALPGTGYGYTF
TGTGCCCTCCCAGGGACAGGGTATGGCTACACCTTC
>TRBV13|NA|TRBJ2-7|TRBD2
CASKAGGPNEQYF
TGTGCCAGCAAAGCGGGAGGGCCCAACGAGCAGTACTTC
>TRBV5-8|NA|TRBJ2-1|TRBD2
CASSLTSGRANEQFF
TGTGCCAGCAGCTTAACTAGCGGGAGGGCAAATGAGCAGTTCTTC
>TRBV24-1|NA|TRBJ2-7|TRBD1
CATSETRTGVSHSYEQYF
TGTGCCACCAGTGAAACGAGGACAGGGGTCTCCCACTCCTACGAGCAGTACTTC
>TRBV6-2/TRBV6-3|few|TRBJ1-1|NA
CASSLHNRVEAFF
TGTGCCAGCAGTTTACACAACAGGGTTGAAGCTTTCTTT
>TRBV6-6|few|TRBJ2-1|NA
CASSYGSGRSYNEQFF
TGTGCCAGCAGTTACGGGAGCGGGCGATCCTACAATGAGCAGTTCTTC
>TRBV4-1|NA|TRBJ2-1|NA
CASSSPLSSYNEQFF
TGCGCCAGCAGCTCGCCCCTCAGCTCCTACAATGAGCAGTTCTTC
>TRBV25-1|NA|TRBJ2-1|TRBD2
CASSALAVSAGEQFF
TGTGCCAGCAGTGCACTAGCGGTATCCGCCGGGGAGCAGTTCTTC
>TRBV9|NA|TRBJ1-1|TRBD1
CASSSQGQGTEAFF
TGTGCCAGCAGCTCACAAGGACAGGGCACTGAAGCTTTCTTT
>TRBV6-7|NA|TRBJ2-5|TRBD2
CASSYLGLAGGEETQYF
TGTGCCAGCAGTTACCTGGGACTAGCGGGGGGGGAGGAGACCCAGTACTTC
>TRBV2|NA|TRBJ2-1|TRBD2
CASRESGSNYNEQFF
TGTGCCAGCAGGGAAAGCGGGAGTAATTATAATGAGCAGTTCTTC
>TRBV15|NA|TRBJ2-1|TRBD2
CATSRDGGRNEQFF
TGTGCCACCAGCAGAGACGGGGGGAGGAATGAGCAGTTCTTC
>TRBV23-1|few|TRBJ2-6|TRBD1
CASSPPDRVTPSGANVLTF
TGCGCCAGCAGCCCGCCCGACAGGGTAACCCCGTCTGGGGCCAACGTCCTGACTTTC
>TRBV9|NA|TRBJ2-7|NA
CASSVGGAEGLQNEQYF
TGTGCCAGCAGCGTAGGAGGAGCGGAGGGGCTTCAGAACGAGCAGTACTTC
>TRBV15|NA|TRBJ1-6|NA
CATSREDSYNSPLHF
TGTGCCACCAGCAGAGAGGACAGCTATAATTCACCCCTCCACTTT
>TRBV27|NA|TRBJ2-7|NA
CASSSRSPRSYEQYF
TGTGCCAGCAGTTCCCGGAGTCCCCGCTCCTACGAGCAGTACTTC
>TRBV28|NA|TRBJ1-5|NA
CASSAPTGMSQPQHF
TGTGCCAGCAGTGCCCCTACAGGGATGAGTCAGCCCCAGCATTTT